This TCR beta chain was captured in a study of radiotherapy plus CTLA-4 blockade in lung cancer. On the study more broadly: Across the patients, objective responses occurred in less than 20%, and disease control in roughly 33%.

Enrolled patients, whose metastatic non-small-cell lung cancer was chemo-refractory, received focal radiation plus CTLA-4 blockade with ipilimumab. A word on this clone: Its antigen remains unknown.

Study results and limitations: Some TCR clones had been derived from tumors. These clones expanded in peripheral blood after radiotherapy plus ipilimumab.

The CDR3 loop spans 16 amino acids. V trimming: 0 bases; J trimming: 8 bases; junction bases outside the gene matches: 6. Germline V gene sequence: CDR1 MNHNS, CDR2 SASEGT. The table came from immunoSEQ multiplex PCR; TCRdb's copy has only in-frame clones and leaves some out. The profile shows about 48,000 clones, approximately 86% of them singletons. The sequence was collected from a human donor with non-small cell lung cancer that progressed on radiotherapy plus ipilimumab. Some clones in this sample may be carry-over from other donors' samples. This material consisted of peripheral blood, taken from a patient treated with radiotherapy plus ipilimumab. The genes are TRBV6-1 and TRBJ1-6, with 8 bases identical to TRBD1. CDR3 in DNA: TGTGCCAGCAGTGAAGCCGGACAGGGCCGTTATTCACCCCTCCACTTT. It is translated as CASSEAGQGRYSPLHF.